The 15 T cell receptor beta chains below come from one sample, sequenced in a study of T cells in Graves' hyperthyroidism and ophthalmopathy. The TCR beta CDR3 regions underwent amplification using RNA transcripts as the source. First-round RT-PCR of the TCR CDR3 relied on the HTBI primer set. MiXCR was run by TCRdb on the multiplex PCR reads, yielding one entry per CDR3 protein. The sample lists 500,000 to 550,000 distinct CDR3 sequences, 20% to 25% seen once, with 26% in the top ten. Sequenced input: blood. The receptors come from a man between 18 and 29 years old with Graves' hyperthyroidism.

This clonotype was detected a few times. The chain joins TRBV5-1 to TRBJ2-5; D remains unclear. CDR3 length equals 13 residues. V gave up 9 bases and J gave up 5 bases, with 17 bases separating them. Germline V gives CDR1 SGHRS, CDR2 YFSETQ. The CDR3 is CATQRASAETQYF. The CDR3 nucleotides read TGCGCCACCCAACGGGCCTCCGCGGAGACCCAGTACTTC.

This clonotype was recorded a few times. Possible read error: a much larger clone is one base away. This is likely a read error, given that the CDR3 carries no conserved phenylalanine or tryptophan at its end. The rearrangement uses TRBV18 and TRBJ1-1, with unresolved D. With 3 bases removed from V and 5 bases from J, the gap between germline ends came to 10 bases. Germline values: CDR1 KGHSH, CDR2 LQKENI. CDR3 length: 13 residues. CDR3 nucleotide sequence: TGTGCCAGCTCACCCTTGCCTCGTACTGAAGCTTTCTCT. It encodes CASSPLPRTEAFS.

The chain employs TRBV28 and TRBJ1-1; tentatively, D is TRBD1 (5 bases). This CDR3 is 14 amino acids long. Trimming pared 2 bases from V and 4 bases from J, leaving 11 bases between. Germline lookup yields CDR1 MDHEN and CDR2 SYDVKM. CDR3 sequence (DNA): TGTGCCAGCAGTTTAGTTGGGGGTTTCACTGAAGCTTTCTTT. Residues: CASSLVGGFTEAFF.

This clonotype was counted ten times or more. This CDR3 reads CASSREQDPGELFF. Here the CDR3 DNA reads TGTGCCAGCAGCCGTGAACAGGACCCCGGGGAGCTGTTTTTT. This chain uses TRBV12-3 or TRBV12-4 with TRBJ2-2; D might be TRBD1 (5 bases). With 6 bases removed from V and 6 bases from J, the gap between germline ends came to 14 bases. The CDR3 loop spans 14 amino acids.

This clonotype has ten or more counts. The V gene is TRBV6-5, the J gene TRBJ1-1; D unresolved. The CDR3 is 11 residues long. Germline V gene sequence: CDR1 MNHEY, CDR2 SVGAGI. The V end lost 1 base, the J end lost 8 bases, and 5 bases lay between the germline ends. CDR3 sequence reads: CASSYFREAFF. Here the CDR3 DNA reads TGTGCCAGCAGTTACTTTAGGGAAGCTTTCTTT.

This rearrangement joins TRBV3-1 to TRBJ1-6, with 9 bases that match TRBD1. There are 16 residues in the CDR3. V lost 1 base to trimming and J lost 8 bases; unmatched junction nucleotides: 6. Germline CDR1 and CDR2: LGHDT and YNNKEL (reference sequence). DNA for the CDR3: TGTGCCAGCAGCCAAGTTACGGGACAGGGATATTCACCCCTCCACTTT. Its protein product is CASSQVTGQGYSPLHF. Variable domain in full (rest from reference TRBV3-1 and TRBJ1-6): DTAVSQTPKYLVTQMGNDKSIKCEQNLGHDTMYWYKQDSKKFLKIMFSYNNKELIINETVPNRFSPKSPDKAHLNLHINSLELGDSAVYFCASSQVTGQGYSPLHFGNGTRLTVT.

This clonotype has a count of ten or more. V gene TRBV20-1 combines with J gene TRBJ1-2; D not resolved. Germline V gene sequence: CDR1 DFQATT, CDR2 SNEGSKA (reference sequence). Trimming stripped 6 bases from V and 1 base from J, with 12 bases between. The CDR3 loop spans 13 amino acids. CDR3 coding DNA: TGCAGTGCCCCCTCACGGTTTAACTATGGCTACACCTTC. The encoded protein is CSAPSRFNYGYTF.

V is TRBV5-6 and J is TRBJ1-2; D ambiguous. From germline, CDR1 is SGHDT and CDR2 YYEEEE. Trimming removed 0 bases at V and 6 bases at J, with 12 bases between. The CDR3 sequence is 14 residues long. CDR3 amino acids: CASSLAFGRDGYTF. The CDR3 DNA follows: TGTGCCAGCAGCTTGGCCTTCGGGAGGGATGGCTACACCTTC. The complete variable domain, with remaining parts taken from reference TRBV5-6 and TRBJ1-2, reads DAGVTQSPTHLIKTRGQQVTLRCSPKSGHDTVSWYQQALGQGPQFIFQYYEEEERQRGNFPDRFSGHQFPNYSSELNVNALLLGDSALYLCASSLAFGRDGYTFGSGTRLTVV.

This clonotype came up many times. CDR3 in DNA: TGTGCCAGCAGCCTTCGGGGGGGAGTGAACACTGAAGCTTTCTTT. It yields the protein CASSLRGGVNTEAFF. V and J are TRBV3-1 and TRBJ1-1; tentatively, D is TRBD1 (5 bases). V was cut by 4 bases and J by 0 bases, with 12 bases left in between. The germline V gene has CDR1 LGHDT and CDR2 YNNKEL (reference sequence). This CDR3 region has 15 residues. Variable domain in full (rest from reference TRBV3-1 and TRBJ1-1): DTAVSQTPKYLVTQMGNDKSIKCEQNLGHDTMYWYKQDSKKFLKIMFSYNNKELIINETVPNRFSPKSPDKAHLNLHINSLELGDSAVYFCASSLRGGVNTEAFFGQGTRLTVV.

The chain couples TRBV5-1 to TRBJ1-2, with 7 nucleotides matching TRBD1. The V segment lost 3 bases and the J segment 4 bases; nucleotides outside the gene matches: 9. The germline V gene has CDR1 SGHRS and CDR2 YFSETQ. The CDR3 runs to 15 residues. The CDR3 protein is CASSSGGQSVYGYTF. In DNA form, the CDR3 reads TGCGCCAGCAGCTCTGGGGGACAGTCTGTCTATGGCTACACCTTC. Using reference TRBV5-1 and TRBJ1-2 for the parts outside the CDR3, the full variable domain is KAGVTQTPRYLIKTRGQQVTLSCSPISGHRSVSWYQQTPGQGLQFLFEYFSETQRNKGNFPGRFSGRQFSNSRSEMNVSTLELGDSALYLCASSSGGQSVYGYTFGSGTRLTVV.

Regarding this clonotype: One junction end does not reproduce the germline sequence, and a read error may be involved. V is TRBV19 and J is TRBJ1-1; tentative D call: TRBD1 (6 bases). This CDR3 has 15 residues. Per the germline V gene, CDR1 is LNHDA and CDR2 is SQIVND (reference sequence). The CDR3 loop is CASCIEGGRNTEAFF. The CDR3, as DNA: TGTGCCAGTTGTATCGAGGGGGGCCGGAACACTGAAGCTTTCTTT.

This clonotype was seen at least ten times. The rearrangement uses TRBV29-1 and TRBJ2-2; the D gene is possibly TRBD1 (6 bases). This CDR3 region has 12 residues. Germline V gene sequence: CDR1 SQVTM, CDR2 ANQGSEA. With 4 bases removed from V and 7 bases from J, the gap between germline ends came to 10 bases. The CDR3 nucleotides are TGCAGCGTTGGTGGGGGCAGCGGGGAGCTGTTTTTT. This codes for CSVGGGSGELFF.

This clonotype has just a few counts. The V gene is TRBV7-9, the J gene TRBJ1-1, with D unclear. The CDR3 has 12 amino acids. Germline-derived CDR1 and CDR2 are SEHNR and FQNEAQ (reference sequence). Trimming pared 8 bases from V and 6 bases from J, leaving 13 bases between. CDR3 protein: CASYPLSAEAFF. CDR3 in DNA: TGTGCCAGCTACCCACTAAGCGCTGAAGCTTTCTTT.

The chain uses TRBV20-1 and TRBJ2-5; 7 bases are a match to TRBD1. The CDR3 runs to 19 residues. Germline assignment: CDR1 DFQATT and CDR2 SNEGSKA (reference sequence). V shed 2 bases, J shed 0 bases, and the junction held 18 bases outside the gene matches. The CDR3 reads CSARSHRGSALWYQETQYF. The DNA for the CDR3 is TGCAGTGCTAGATCCCACAGGGGTAGCGCGCTATGGTACCAAGAGACCCAGTACTTC.

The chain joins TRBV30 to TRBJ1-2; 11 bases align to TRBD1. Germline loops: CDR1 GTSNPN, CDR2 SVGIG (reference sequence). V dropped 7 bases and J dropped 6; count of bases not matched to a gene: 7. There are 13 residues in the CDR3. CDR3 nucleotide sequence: TGTGCCTTCGATGGACAGGGGGCAGATGGCTACACCTTC. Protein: CAFDGQGADGYTF.